This TCR beta chain emerged from a study of T cells in tumors after PD-1 blockade (dated by TCRdb to the late 2010s). As for the study more broadly: Exclusion criteria were prior checkpoint blockade, use of systemic immunosuppressants, or recent radiotherapy or other anti-cancer therapy within 4 weeks. Ongoing daily vismodegib 150 mg was also given to a subset of patients during anti-PD-1 treatment. Tumor samples averaged 26,066 TCR templates (range about 550-99,264) and approximately 6,000 unique clonotypes, approximately 20-fold deeper than single-cell TCR sequencing. Paired single-cell RNA and TCR sequencing was done in the study on site-matched tumors from patients with BCC or SCC, both before and after anti-PD-1 therapy. RECIST version 1.1 was used to evaluate clinical response. The investigation overall reported the following: Exhausted CD8+ clones expanded after therapy were found to be mostly novel clonotypes undetected pre-treatment, suggesting clonal replacement rather than reinvigoration of pre-existing clones. About 41% of tumor TCR clonotypes were detected in blood, and some novel exhausted tumor clones were observed in pre-treatment blood, which was taken as suggesting peripheral recruitment. Among expanded exhausted clones in squamous cell carcinoma, about 50% were novel, compared with less than 30% of the other expanded CD8+ clones. Comparisons between pre- and post-treatment samples were the only ones where clonal replacement appeared, with none seen between two pre-treatment samples, a pattern that argues against artifacts from biopsy timing or location. Where the novel T cell clones came from was not determined, and possible sources could include lymphoid organs or rare unexpanded clones inside the tumor or in the tumor periphery.

Comment on this clone: No antigen is known for it. No base quality values were provided; no much bigger clone lies one nucleotide off.

Based on the germline V gene (reference sequence), the CDR1 and CDR2 sequences are LNHDA and SQIVND. From its cysteine to its phenylalanine, the CDR3 spans 14 amino acids. Solely the CDR3 DNA is kept, with 42 bases framed from the first base. V loses 7 bases, J loses 5 bases, and the germline ends lie 14 bases apart. Read against the paper, the sample's time point label means: after anti-PD-1 therapy. Tumor biopsies were site-matched, taken from the same primary tumor before and after PD-1 blockade. Patients were treated with either pembrolizumab 200 mg every 3 weeks or cemiplimab 350 mg every 2 weeks. Squamous cell carcinoma samples after treatment were collected an average of 31 days after treatment began, which captured early T cell dynamics. Genomic DNA extracted from tumor biopsies or peripheral blood was used for bulk TCRbeta sequencing, with input ranging from about 600 ng to 6,004 ng. Bulk TCRbeta sequencing was performed on remaining biopsy material to increase sensitivity for rare clonotypes compared with single-cell TCR sequencing. Every patient was a poor candidate for surgical resection and had histologically proven advanced or metastatic basal or squamous cell carcinoma. Serial tumor biopsies during anti-PD-1 treatment were taken from the 4 patients who made up the squamous cell carcinoma cohort. Fresh biopsies were taken from the primary tumor site, and part of the biopsy material was kept in RNAlater for exome and bulk TCR sequencing.

The immunoSEQ platform was used to carry out deep TCRbeta sequencing. The original pipeline was this. For further analysis, only productive rearrangements were exported from the immunoSEQ Analyzer. Clones with significant expansion or contraction between timepoints were called with a two-sided binomial test at Bonferroni-corrected P below 0.01. T cell phenotypes were assigned to bulk TCRbeta clonotypes by matching to single-cell RNA+TCR-seq clones sharing the same TCRbeta sequence. Clone enrichment in tumor was calculated as tumor frequency divided by PBMC frequency from bulk TCR sequencing. TCRs were sorted with GLIPH into specificity groups, meaning clusters of distinct TCRs that share CDR3 motifs and likely recognize common antigens. This immuneACCESS table, as held by TCRdb, lists in-frame sequences with V and J called but not all clones. Of the missing ones, under half trace to an unresolved V gene in checked studies; the others have no known cause. Clone size and the V and J calls come from that table; the DNA yielded D and trimming. The sample table records approximately 4,000 clones; about 60% of these occur just once. 60% to 80% of the sample is taken by the ten largest.

This receptor was identified in a human donor with cutaneous squamous cell carcinoma. The starting material was tumor tissue, obtained after anti-PD-1 treatment. This sequence uses TRBV19 and TRBJ2-2; D gene: possibly TRBD2, on 5 matching bases. The sequenced DNA is TGTGCCAGTAAAGGTCGGGAAAGGACCGGGGAGCTGTTTTTT. This sequence encodes CASKGRERTGELFF.